This T cell receptor (beta chain) comes out of a study of blood T cells in healthy people across ages. Study-wide points: Diversity of TCR beta correlated strongly with naive T cell percentage. Comparison with aged donors showed that long-lived donors had more naive CD4+ cells and higher diversity.

With 2 bases clipped from V and 4 bases from J, the junction kept 8 bases outside the gene matches. Germline V lookup: CDR1 LGHNA, CDR2 YNFKEQ. The length of the CDR3 is 17 residues. This clonotype has at least ten counts. Its matching antigen is unknown. Next came a second PCR, run for 7 to 11 cycles, which used a sample-barcoded 5' primer along with a J-beta primer mix. Each cDNA molecule carried a tag from a template-switch adaptor that contained 12 random nucleotides. TCRdb reprocessed the 5' RACE reads via MiXCR and lists one record per CDR3 protein. The sample gives about 900,000 distinct CDR3 sequences, less than 80% of which show up once; roughly 26% is in the top ten.

The material sequenced was blood. The TCR originated in a man between 25 and 39 years old in good health. This chain joins TRBV4-2 and TRBJ2-5, with TRBD2 matching 12 bases. The chain's CDR3 is CASSQSPSGGVAETQYF. DNA of the CDR3: TGTGCCAGCAGCCAAAGCCCTAGCGGGGGGGTTGCAGAGACCCAGTACTTC.